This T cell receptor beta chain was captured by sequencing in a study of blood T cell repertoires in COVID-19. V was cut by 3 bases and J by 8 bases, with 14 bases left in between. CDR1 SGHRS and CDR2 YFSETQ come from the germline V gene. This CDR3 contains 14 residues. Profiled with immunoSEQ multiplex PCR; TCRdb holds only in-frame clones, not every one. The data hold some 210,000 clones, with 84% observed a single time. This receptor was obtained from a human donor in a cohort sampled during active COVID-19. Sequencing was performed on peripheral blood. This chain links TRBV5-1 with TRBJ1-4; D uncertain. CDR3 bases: TGCGCCAGCAGCTCGGAGAGGGCTGGGGAAAAACTGTTTTTT. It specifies CASSSERAGEKLFF.